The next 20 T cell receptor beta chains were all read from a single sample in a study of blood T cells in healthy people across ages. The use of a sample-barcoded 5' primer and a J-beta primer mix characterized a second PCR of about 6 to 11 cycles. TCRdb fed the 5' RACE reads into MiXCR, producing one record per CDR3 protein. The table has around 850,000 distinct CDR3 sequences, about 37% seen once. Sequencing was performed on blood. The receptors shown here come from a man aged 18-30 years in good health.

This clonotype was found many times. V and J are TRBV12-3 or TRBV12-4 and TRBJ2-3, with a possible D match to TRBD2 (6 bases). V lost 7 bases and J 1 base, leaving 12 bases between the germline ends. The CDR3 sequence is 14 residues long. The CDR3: CASTRTTRTDTQYF. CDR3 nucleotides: TGTGCCAGCACCCGGACTACCCGCACAGATACGCAGTATTTT.

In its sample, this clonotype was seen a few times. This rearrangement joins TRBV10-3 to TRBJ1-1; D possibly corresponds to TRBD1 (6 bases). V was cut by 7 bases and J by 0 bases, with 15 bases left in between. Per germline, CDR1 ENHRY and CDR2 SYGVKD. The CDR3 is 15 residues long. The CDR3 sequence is CAIKGSGGMNTEAFF. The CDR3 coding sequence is TGTGCCATCAAAGGGTCCGGGGGCATGAACACTGAAGCTTTCTTT.

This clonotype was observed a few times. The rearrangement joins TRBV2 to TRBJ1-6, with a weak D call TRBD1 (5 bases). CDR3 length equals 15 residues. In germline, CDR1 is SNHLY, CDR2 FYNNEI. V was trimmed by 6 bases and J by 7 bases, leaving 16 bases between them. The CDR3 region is CASSENRIKNSPLHF. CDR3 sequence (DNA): TGTGCCAGCAGCGAAAACAGGATCAAGAATTCACCCCTCCACTTT.

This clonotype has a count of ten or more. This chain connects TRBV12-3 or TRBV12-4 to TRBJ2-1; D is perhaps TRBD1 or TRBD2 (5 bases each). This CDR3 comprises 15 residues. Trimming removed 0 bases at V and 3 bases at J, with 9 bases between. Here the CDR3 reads CASSLAGTVYNEQFF. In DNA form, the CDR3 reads TGTGCCAGCAGTTTAGCCGGGACGGTCTACAATGAGCAGTTCTTC.

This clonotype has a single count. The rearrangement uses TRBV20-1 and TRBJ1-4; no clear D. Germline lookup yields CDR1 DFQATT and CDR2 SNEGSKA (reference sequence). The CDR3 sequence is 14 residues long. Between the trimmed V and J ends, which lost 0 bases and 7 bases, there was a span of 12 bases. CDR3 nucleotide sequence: TGCAGTGCTAGAGATGGAGGCAGCCTTGAAAAACTGTTTTTT. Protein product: CSARDGGSLEKLFF.

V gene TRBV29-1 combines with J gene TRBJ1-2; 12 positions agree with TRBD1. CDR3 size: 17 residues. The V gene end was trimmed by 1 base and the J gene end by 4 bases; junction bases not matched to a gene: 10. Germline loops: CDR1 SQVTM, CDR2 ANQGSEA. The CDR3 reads CSVEVIGTGGAGYGYTF. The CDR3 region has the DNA TGCAGCGTTGAAGTTATAGGGACAGGGGGCGCCGGCTATGGCTACACCTTC.

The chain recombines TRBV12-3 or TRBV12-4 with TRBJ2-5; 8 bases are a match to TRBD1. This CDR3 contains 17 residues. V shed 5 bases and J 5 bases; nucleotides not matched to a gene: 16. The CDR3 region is CASSGLGQGLLSETQYF. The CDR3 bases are TGTGCCAGCAGTGGGCTCGGACAGGGCTTGCTCTCGGAGACCCAGTACTTC.

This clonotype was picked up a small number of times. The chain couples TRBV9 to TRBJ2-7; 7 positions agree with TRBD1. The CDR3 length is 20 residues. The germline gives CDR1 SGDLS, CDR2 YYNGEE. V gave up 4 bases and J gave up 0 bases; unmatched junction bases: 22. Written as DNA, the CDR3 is TGTGCCAGCAGCACACAACAGGGGCCAGAACTCACACTGGTCTCCTACGAGCAGTACTTC. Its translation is CASSTQQGPELTLVSYEQYF.

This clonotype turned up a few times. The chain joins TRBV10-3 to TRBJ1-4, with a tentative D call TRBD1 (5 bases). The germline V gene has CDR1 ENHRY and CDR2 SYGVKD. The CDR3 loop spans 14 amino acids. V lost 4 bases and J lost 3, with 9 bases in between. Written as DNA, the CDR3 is TGTGCCATCAGTGCGGGGGTCTCTAATGAAAAACTGTTTTTT. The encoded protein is CAISAGVSNEKLFF.

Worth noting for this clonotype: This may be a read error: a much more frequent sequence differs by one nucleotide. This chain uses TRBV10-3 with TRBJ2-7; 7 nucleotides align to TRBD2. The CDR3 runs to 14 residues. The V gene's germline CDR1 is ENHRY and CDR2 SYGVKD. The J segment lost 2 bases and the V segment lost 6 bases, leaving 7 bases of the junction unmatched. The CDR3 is CAIRGGDYAYEQYF. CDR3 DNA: TGTGCCATCAGGGGAGGGGACTATGCCTACGAGCAGTACTTC.

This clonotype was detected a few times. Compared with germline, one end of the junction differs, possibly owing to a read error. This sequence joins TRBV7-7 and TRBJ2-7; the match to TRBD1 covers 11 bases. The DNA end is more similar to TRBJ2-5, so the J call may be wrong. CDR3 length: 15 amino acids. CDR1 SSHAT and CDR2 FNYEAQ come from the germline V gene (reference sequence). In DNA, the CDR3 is TGTGCTAGCAGCCAAGGGACAGGGGGTTTGGAGACCCAGTACTTC. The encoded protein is CASSQGTGGLETQYF.

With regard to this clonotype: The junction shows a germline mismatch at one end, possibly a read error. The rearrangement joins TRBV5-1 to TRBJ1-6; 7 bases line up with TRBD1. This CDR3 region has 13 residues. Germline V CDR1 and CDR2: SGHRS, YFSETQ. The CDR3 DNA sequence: TGCGCCAGCAGCGCGACGGGACAGTCACCCCCCCACTTT. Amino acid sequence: CASSATGQSPPHF. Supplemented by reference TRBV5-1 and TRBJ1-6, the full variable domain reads KAGVTQTPRYLIKTRGQQVTLSCSPISGHRSVSWYQQTPGQGLQFLFEYFSETQRNKGNFPGRFSGRQFSNSRSEMNVSTLELGDSALYLCASSATGQSPPHFGNGTRLTVT.

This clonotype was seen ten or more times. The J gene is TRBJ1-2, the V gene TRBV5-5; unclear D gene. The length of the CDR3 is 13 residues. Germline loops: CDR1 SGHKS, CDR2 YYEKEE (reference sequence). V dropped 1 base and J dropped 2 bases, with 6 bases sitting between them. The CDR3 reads CASSLSQNYGYTF. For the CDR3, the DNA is TGTGCCAGCAGCTTGAGCCAGAACTATGGCTACACCTTC.

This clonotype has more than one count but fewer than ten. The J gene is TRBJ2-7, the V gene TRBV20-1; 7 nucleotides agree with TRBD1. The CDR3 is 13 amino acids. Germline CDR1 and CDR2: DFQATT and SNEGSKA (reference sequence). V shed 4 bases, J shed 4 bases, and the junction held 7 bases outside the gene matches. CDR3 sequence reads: CSATGQDSYEQYF. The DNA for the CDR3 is TGCAGTGCTACCGGACAGGATTCGTACGAGCAGTACTTC.

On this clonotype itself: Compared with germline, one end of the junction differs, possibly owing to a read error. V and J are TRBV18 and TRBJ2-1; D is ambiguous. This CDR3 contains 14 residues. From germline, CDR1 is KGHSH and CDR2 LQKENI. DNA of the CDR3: TGTGCCCGCTCACCAGAACGGTTTAACAATGAGCAGTTCTTC. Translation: CARSPERFNNEQFF.

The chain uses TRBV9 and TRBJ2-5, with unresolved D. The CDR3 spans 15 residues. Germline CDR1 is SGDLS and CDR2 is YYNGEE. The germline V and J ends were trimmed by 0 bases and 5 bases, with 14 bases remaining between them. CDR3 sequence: CASSVGGSYGETQYF. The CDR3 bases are TGTGCCAGCAGCGTAGGAGGCAGTTATGGTGAGACCCAGTACTTC.

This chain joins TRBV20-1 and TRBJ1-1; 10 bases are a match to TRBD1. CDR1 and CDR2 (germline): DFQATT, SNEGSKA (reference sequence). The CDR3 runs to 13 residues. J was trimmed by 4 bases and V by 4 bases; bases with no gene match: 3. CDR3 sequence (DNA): TGCAGTGCTATCCGGGACAGGGGCACTGAAGCTTTCTTT. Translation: CSAIRDRGTEAFF.

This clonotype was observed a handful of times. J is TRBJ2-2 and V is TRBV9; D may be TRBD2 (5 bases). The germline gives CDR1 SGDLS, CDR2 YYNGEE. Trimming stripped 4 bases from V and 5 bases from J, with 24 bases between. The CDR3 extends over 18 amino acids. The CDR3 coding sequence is TGTGCCAGCAGCAAATTCTCCATCGGGGAAGAATATACCGGGGAGCTGTTTTTT. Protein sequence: CASSKFSIGEEYTGELFF.

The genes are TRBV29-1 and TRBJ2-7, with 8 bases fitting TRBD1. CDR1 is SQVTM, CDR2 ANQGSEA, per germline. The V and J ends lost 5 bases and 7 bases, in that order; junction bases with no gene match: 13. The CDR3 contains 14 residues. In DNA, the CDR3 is TGCAGCGTTCTAGTGACAGGGGAATACAATGAGCAGTACTTC. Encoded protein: CSVLVTGEYNEQYF.

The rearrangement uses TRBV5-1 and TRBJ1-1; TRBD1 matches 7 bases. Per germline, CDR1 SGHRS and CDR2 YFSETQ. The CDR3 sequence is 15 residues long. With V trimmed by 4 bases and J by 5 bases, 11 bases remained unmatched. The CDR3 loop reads CASSKKTGLYTEAFF. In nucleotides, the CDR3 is TGCGCCAGCAGCAAAAAGACAGGGCTGTATACTGAAGCTTTCTTT.